The source of this TCR beta chain is a study of blood T cell repertoires in COVID-19. Original processing notes: Reference gene primer amplification yielded estimated nucleated cell counts. The data were produced by immunoSEQ multiplex PCR, yet TCRdb's version contains in-frame clones alone and is incomplete. V and J calls and clone size come straight from that table; D and trimming were deduced from the DNA. This sample yields approximately 280,000 clones, of which nearly 90% are seen a single time; almost 9.5% belongs to the top ten. The CDR3 spans 14 residues. Trimming shortened V by 5 bases and J by 6 bases, and 15 bases separated the two germline ends. Germline CDR1 is PRHDT and CDR2 is FYEKMQ (reference sequence).

The chain has TRBV13 and TRBJ2-3, with TRBD1 as a possible D gene (6 bases). Material: peripheral blood. This TCR came from a man aged 18-30 years with active or convalescent COVID-19. The CDR3: CASSLGAPPDTQYF. Written as DNA, the CDR3 is TGTGCCAGCAGCCTGGGGGCCCCCCCGGATACGCAGTATTTT.